This T cell receptor beta chain originates from a study of monozygotic twins with inflammatory bowel disease. Overall study findings and caveats: On the inverse Simpson index, IBD patients scored lower for TCRbeta diversity than healthy co-twins. Immunosuppressive treatments were not uniform, and this may have added variability to patient repertoires. Repertoire similarity did not differ between concordant and discordant twins, perhaps due to limited power.

Whole blood without T cell sorting served as the source of isolated total RNA. Germline CDR1 is LNHNV and CDR2 is YYDKDF (reference sequence). This CDR3 spans 14 amino acids. Concerning this clonotype itself: What it binds is unknown.

TCRdb reprocessed the 5' RACE reads and reports one entry per CDR3 protein, with no DNA. This sample's table reports around 380,000 distinct CDR3 sequences. The sample taken for sequencing was blood. The source of this sequence is a human donor with ulcerative colitis or Crohn's disease, or a healthy co-twin of an affected twin (not recorded which). J is TRBJ2-2 and V is TRBV15. The chain's CDR3 is CATSRDEQRGELFF.